The 7 T cell receptor beta chains below were found in one sample sequenced in a study of CD8+ T cells in alopecia areata. cDNA prepared by RNA extraction and subsequent reverse transcription served as the template for sequencing. Clones were sequenced by immunoSEQ multiplex PCR, and TCRdb holds only the in-frame ones, with some missing. The table lists about 23,000 clones, around half of them singletons, with around 29% in the top ten. Sequencing was done on a sample of NKG2D-high CD8+ T cells sorted from blood. Every receptor here comes from a human donor with alopecia areata.

The rearrangement uses TRBV25-1 and TRBJ1-1; 7 bases line up with TRBD1. The CDR3 covers 13 residues. Trimming removed 4 bases from V and 8 bases from J; junction bases left unmatched: 7. CDR1 and CDR2 (germline): MGHDK, SYGVNS. DNA for the CDR3: TGTGCCAGCAGTGCAACAGGGGCAACGGAAGCTTTCTTT. This codes for CASSATGATEAFF. The full variable domain, rest sourced from reference TRBV25-1 and TRBJ1-1, is EADIYQTPRYLVIGTGKKITLECSQTMGHDKMYWYQQDPGMELHLIHYSYGVNSTEKGDLSSESTVSRIRTEHFPLTLESARPSHTSQYLCASSATGATEAFFGQGTRLTVV.

This clone has more than one count but fewer than ten. The rearrangement joins TRBV25-1 to TRBJ2-5, with TRBD1 matching over 8 bases. Germline V gives CDR1 MGHDK, CDR2 SYGVNS. There are 15 residues in the CDR3. V was clipped by 6 bases and J by 5 bases; unmatched bases: 11. CDR3 in DNA: TGTGCCAGCAGACCCCTGGCCAGGGGGCTGGAGACCCAGTACTTC. Translation gives CASRPLARGLETQYF.

As regards this clone: A far larger clone differs by one base, so this is likely a read error. Distinct nucleotide sequences in the sample also encode this CDR3. The chain is built from TRBV7-9 and TRBJ2-3; 7 positions agree with TRBD1. Germline CDR1 is SEHNR and CDR2 is FQNEAQ (reference sequence). The CDR3 consists of 14 residues. Unmatched junction bases numbered 0, after V lost 3 bases and J lost 0 bases. The CDR3 here is CASSLGQSTDTQYF. The DNA of the CDR3 is TGTGCCAGCAGCTTGGGACAGAGCACAGATACGCAGTATTTT.

The CDR3 loop reads CASSISGWISYNEQFF. CDR3 coding DNA: TGTGCCAGTAGTATTTCAGGTTGGATTTCCTACAATGAGCAGTTCTTC. The V and J genes are TRBV19 and TRBJ2-1, with D uncertain. Germline V gene data show CDR1 as LNHDA and CDR2 as SQIVND (reference sequence). The CDR3 runs to 16 residues. The V and J ends lost 3 bases and 1 base respectively, with 13 bases between them.

This chain links TRBV10-3 with TRBJ2-1; D possibly corresponds to TRBD1 (5 bases). The germline V gene encodes CDR1 ENHRY and CDR2 SYGVKD. Between the trimmed V and J ends, which lost 10 bases and 3 bases, there was a span of 16 bases. The CDR3 extends over 14 amino acids. CDR3 nucleotide sequence: TGTGCCAGCCGGCAGGGCTTAATCTACAATGAGCAGTTCTTC. It is translated as CASRQGLIYNEQFF.

The chain employs TRBV28 and TRBJ2-7; the match to TRBD1 covers 11 bases. The CDR3 is 15 amino acids. The ends lost 6 bases at V and 6 bases at J; junction bases unmatched: 10. Germline-derived CDR1 and CDR2 are MDHEN and SYDVKM. The DNA of the CDR3 is TGTGCCAGCAGCTCCCGGGACAGGGGGGAACGCGAGCAGTACTTC. It is translated as CASSSRDRGEREQYF.

This clone was detected a few times. V and J are TRBV28 and TRBJ2-2, with TRBD2 matching over 8 bases. Germline trimming cut 8 bases from V and 4 bases from J; bases unmatched to any gene: 9. This CDR3 spans 15 amino acids. Per the germline V gene, CDR1 is MDHEN and CDR2 is SYDVKM. The CDR3 DNA is TGTGCCAGCCACCACGGGACTAGGGGCACCGGGGAGCTGTTTTTT. This sequence encodes CASHHGTRGTGELFF.